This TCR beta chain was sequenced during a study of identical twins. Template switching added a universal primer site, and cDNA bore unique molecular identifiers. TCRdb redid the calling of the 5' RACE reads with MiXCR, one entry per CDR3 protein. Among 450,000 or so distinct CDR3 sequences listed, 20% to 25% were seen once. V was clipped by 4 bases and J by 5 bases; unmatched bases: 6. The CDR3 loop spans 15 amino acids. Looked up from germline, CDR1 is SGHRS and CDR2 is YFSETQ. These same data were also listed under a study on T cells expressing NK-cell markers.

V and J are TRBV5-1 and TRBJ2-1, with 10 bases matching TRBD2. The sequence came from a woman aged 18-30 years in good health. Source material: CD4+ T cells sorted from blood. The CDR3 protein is CASSPGLADDNEQFF. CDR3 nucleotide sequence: TGCGCCAGCAGCCCTGGACTAGCGGATGACAATGAGCAGTTCTTC.